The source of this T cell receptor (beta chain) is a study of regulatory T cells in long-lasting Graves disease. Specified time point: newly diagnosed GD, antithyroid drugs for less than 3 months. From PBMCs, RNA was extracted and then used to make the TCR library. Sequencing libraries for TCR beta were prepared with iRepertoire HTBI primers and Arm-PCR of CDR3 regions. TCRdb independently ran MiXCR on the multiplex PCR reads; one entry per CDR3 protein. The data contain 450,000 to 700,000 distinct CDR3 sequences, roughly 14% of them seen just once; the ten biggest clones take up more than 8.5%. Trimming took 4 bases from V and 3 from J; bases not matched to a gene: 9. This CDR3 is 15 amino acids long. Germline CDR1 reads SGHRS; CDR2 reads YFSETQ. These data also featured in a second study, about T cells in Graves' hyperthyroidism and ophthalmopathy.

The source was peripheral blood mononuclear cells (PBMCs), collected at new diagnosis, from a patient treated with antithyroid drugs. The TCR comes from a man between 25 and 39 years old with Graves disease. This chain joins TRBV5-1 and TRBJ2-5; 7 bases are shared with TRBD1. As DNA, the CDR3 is TGCGCCAGCAGCCCAGGGACAGCCAGAGAAGAGACCCAGTACTTC. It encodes CASSPGTAREETQYF.